Shown below are 8 T cell receptor beta chains from a single sample sequenced in a study of post-analysis software for immune sequencing data. No antigen has been assigned to these receptors. Unique molecular identifiers were present in the TCR beta cDNA libraries. From the PCR reads, TCRdb called clonotypes with MiXCR, one entry per CDR3 protein. The table records approximately 440,000 distinct CDR3 sequences, under 55% of them present only once. Findings and caveats of the study: Controls had lower frequencies than patients of five TRBV segments, which included TRBV5-6, TRBV5-1 and TRBV20-1.

The sample taken for sequencing was blood. These receptor sequences come from a girl under 18 with multiple sclerosis.

The V gene is TRBV12-5, the J gene TRBJ2-7, with 10 bases identical to TRBD2. The CDR3 contains 17 residues. Germline V gives CDR1 LGHNT, CDR2 FRNRAP. Trimming at V came to 0 bases and at J to 7 bases, leaving 12 bases not matched to a gene. The CDR3 DNA is TGTGCTAGTGGTTTGGTACAGGCTAGCGGGAGCGGCAATGAGCAGTACTTC. It translates to CASGLVQASGSGNEQYF.

This clonotype showed up just a few times. The chain joins TRBV20-1 to TRBJ2-7; D unclear. The germline gives CDR1 DFQATT, CDR2 SNEGSKA (reference sequence). The CDR3 is 16 amino acids. The V and J ends lost 0 bases and 0 bases respectively, with 15 bases between them. CDR3 region: CSARDSLSHLSYEQYF. The DNA for the CDR3 is TGCAGTGCTAGAGATAGTTTGTCACACCTCTCCTACGAGCAGTACTTC.

The rearrangement joins TRBV20-1 to TRBJ2-7; 8 bases align to TRBD1. The CDR3 runs 15 residues. The germline gives CDR1 DFQATT, CDR2 SNEGSKA (reference sequence). Trimming at V came to 4 bases and at J to 2 bases, leaving 10 bases not matched to a gene. The CDR3 spells CSATEPNRGTYEQYF. The CDR3 DNA reads as TGCAGTGCTACGGAACCTAACAGGGGGACCTACGAGCAGTACTTC.

This chain connects TRBV2 to TRBJ2-3; 9 nucleotides line up with TRBD2. V trimming: 3 bases; J trimming: 0 bases; junction bases outside the gene matches: 4. The CDR3 is 16 amino acids. The germline gives CDR1 SNHLY, CDR2 FYNNEI. CDR3 in amino acids: CASSEFTSGSTDTQYF. For the CDR3, the DNA is TGTGCCAGCAGTGAGTTCACTAGCGGGAGCACAGATACGCAGTATTTT.

The table lists this clonotype with a few counts. This rearrangement joins TRBV27 to TRBJ1-1; no firm D call. Germline loops: CDR1 MNHEY, CDR2 SMNVEV (reference sequence). The CDR3 is 11 amino acids. The V gene lost 6 bases and the J gene lost 3 bases, with 5 bases spanning the gap. The CDR3, as DNA: TGTGCCAGCAGGATTGACACTGAAGCTTTCTTT. Translating gives CASRIDTEAFF.

This clonotype showed up just a few times. The gene calls are TRBV27 and TRBJ2-7, with D perhaps TRBD1 (6 bases). Germline V gene lookup returns CDR1 MNHEY and CDR2 SMNVEV (reference sequence). The V and J ends lost 3 bases and 0 bases respectively, with 9 bases between them. This CDR3 comprises 14 residues. The CDR3 region has the DNA TGTGCCAGCAGTTTTAACAGGGCCTCCTACGAGCAGTACTTC. It encodes CASSFNRASYEQYF.

The chain joins TRBV4-1 to TRBJ1-2, with D possibly TRBD1 on 5 matching bases. The V end was cut by 5 bases, the J end by 4 bases, with 14 bases between. The CDR3 is 14 residues long. Germline CDR1 is MGHRA and CDR2 is YSYEKL. The CDR3 DNA follows: TGCGCCAGCAGCTCCCGGGACCGAGGCTATGGCTACACCTTC. Encoded protein: CASSSRDRGYGYTF.

This chain joins TRBV10-3 and TRBJ2-7, with D perhaps matching TRBD2 (5 bases). V gave up 6 bases and J gave up 0 bases, with 12 bases separating them. The CDR3 totals 14 residues. Germline V gene sequence: CDR1 ENHRY, CDR2 SYGVKD. This CDR3 reads CAISQAVISYEQYF. CDR3 DNA sequence: TGTGCCATCAGCCAAGCGGTGATCTCCTACGAGCAGTACTTC.